The rows below give T cell receptor beta chains drawn from one sample of a study of blood T cell repertoires in COVID-19. Generated by immunoSEQ multiplex PCR, the TCRdb table keeps only in-frame clones and is missing some. The table records about 110,000 clones, around 82% of them present only once. The specimen was peripheral blood. These receptors all stem from a woman in her forties or fifties with acute or convalescent COVID-19. Each CDR3 is given without its conserved first and last residue. Fields, in order: J gene, V gene, CDR3 protein.

TRBJ1-5 TRBV28 ASIPPRGIAQPQH
TRBJ1-2 TRBV5-1 ASSLGRGALNYGYT
TRBJ2-2 TRBV5-1 ASSPDTGELF
TRBJ1-5 TRBV4-2 ASSQDWGVYQPQH
TRBJ1-2 TRBV24-1 ATSAETGKDGYT
TRBJ1-1 TRBV5-1 ASSLTGLNTEAF
TRBJ2-2 TRBV3-1/TRBV3-2 ASSRTSGDGGELF
TRBJ1-1 TRBV6-6 ASSHQKTSAEAF
TRBJ1-4 TRBV5-1 ASSRGGQGYEKLF
TRBJ2-3 TRBV11-2 ASSLDWAGDRVTDTQY
TRBJ1-2 TRBV2 ASSVTGLIGYT
TRBJ1-3 TRBV28 ASSLYGNSARNTIY
TRBJ2-2 TRBV6-5 ASSPPGQNTGELF
TRBJ2-4 TRBV15 ATSRDQGATLLAKNIQY
TRBJ2-7 TRBV6-5 VSRGDTYEQY
TRBJ1-6 TRBV19 ASSFGPSSYNSPLH
TRBJ1-2 TRBV6-1 ASSILPNYGYT
TRBJ2-5 TRBV7-7 ASSTDRGQETQY
TRBJ2-2 TRBV18 ASSPGILTGELF
TRBJ1-2 TRBV7-2 ASSPRQGGYGYT
TRBJ1-1 TRBV5-1 ASSLGTGTEAF
TRBJ2-7 TRBV10-3 ATGSQGNEQY